Presented here are 10 T cell receptor beta chains from one specimen sequenced in a study of Tregs in tolerant kidney transplant recipients. Repertoires were generated with immunoSEQ multiplex PCR, while TCRdb's copy carries only in-frame clones and drops some. Of 50,000 to 80,000 clones in the sample, roughly 98% were seen once. The sequences come from Tregs from blood, collected before the transplant. The receptor set was obtained from a human donor who received a combined kidney and bone marrow transplant.

The chain carries TRBV28 and TRBJ2-2, with TRBD1 identical over 10 bases. The V gene end was trimmed by 5 bases and the J gene end by 0 bases; junction bases not matched to a gene: 15. CDR1 is MDHEN, CDR2 SYDVKM, per germline. CDR3 size: 20 residues. This chain's CDR3 is CASSGRDRGPQLANTGELFF. DNA for the CDR3: TGTGCCAGCAGTGGCCGGGACAGGGGTCCTCAACTTGCGAACACCGGGGAGCTGTTTTTT.

The J gene is TRBJ1-2, the V gene TRBV9, with D perhaps matching TRBD1 (5 bases). CDR3 length: 15 amino acids. CDR1 and CDR2 (germline): SGDLS, YYNGEE. The V end lost 0 bases, the J end lost 3 bases, and 12 bases lay between the germline ends. CDR3 loop: CASSVDKGRDYGYTF. CDR3 DNA sequence: TGTGCCAGCAGCGTAGATAAAGGCAGGGACTATGGCTACACCTTC.

V and J are TRBV6-5 and TRBJ2-7; perhaps TRBD1 as D (7 bases). The CDR3 runs to 12 residues. CDR1 and CDR2 from the germline V gene are MNHEY and SVGAGI. V was clipped by 11 bases and J by 3 bases, with 14 bases between them. The CDR3 loop is CARGTAIYEQYF. The CDR3 DNA sequence: TGTGCCCGCGGGACAGCTATCTACGAGCAGTACTTC.

The CDR3 protein is CASLMGLAGRNEQFF. In nucleotides, the CDR3 is TGTGCCAGCCTCATGGGACTAGCGGGTAGGAATGAGCAGTTCTTC. The gene calls are TRBV18 and TRBJ2-1, with TRBD2 identical over 12 bases. The V and J ends lost 8 bases and 7 bases, in that order; junction bases with no gene match: 9. From germline, CDR1 is KGHSH and CDR2 LQKENI. The CDR3 loop spans 15 amino acids.

This chain joins TRBV10-3 and TRBJ2-5, with D possibly matching TRBD1 (5 bases). This CDR3 has 14 residues. CDR1 ENHRY and CDR2 SYGVKD come from the germline V gene. Between the trimmed V and J ends, which lost 2 bases and 5 bases, there was a span of 12 bases. CDR3 bases: TGTGCCATCAGTGAGAAAGACAGAGTGGAGACCCAGTACTTC. This gives the protein CAISEKDRVETQYF.

This chain uses TRBV18 with TRBJ1-2, with D possibly being TRBD1 (5 bases). The CDR3 contains 13 residues. Trimming left V 2 bases short and J 2 bases short, with 6 bases between. The germline gives CDR1 KGHSH, CDR2 LQKENI. CDR3 DNA sequence: TGTGCCAGCTCACCAACAGGCAACTATGGCTACACCTTC. It encodes CASSPTGNYGYTF. Supplemented by reference TRBV18 and TRBJ1-2, the full variable domain reads NAGVMQNPRHLVRRRGQEARLRCSPMKGHSHVYWYRQLPEEGLKFMVYLQKENIIDESGMPKERFSAEFPKEGPSILRIQQVVRGDSAAYFCASSPTGNYGYTFGSGTRLTVV.

The V gene is TRBV30, the J gene TRBJ1-4, with D unresolved. V gave up 4 bases and J gave up 2 bases, with 14 bases separating them. The CDR3 loop spans 15 amino acids. CDR1 GTSNPN and CDR2 SVGIG come from the germline V gene (reference sequence). This CDR3 reads CAWKREAGTNEKLFF. The CDR3 nucleotides are TGTGCCTGGAAACGGGAGGCCGGGACTAATGAAAAACTGTTTTTT.

This clone was found once. The chain links TRBV30 to TRBJ2-7; weak D call: TRBD2 (7 bases). In germline, CDR1 is GTSNPN, CDR2 SVGIG (reference sequence). This CDR3 region has 14 residues. V was shortened by 0 bases and J by 5 bases, with 14 bases between the two germline ends. CDR3 sequence (DNA): TGTGCCTGGAGTGTGGGGGGGGCTCGGAACGAGCAGTACTTC. Translating it yields CAWSVGGARNEQYF.

The chain combines TRBV19 with TRBJ1-1; 11 positions agree with TRBD1. Losses at the gene ends were 6 bases for V and 5 bases for J; bases not matched to a gene: 11. CDR1 is LNHDA, CDR2 SQIVND, per germline (reference sequence). The CDR3 runs to 16 residues. CDR3: CASSPSWGQGETEAFF. The CDR3, as DNA: TGTGCCAGTAGCCCTAGTTGGGGACAGGGGGAGACTGAAGCTTTCTTT.

V and J are TRBV13 and TRBJ1-1; 9 bases are a match to TRBD1. This CDR3 region has 13 residues. CDR1 is PRHDT, CDR2 FYEKMQ, per germline (reference sequence). V lost 7 bases, J lost 5 bases, and 5 bases stayed unmatched. For the CDR3, the DNA is TGTGCCAGCACCCACAGGGGGCGGACTGAAGCTTTCTTT. It translates to CASTHRGRTEAFF.